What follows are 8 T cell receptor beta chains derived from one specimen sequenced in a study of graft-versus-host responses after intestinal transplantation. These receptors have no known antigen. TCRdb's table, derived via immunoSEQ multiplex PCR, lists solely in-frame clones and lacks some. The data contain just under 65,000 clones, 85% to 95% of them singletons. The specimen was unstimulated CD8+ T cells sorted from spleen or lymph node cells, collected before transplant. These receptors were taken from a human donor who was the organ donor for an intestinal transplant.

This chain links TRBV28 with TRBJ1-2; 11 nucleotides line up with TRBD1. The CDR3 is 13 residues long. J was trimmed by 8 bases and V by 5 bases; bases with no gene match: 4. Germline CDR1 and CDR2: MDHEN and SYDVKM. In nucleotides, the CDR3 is TGTGCCAGCAGTCTGGACAGGGGGCAAGGCTACACCTTC. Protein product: CASSLDRGQGYTF.

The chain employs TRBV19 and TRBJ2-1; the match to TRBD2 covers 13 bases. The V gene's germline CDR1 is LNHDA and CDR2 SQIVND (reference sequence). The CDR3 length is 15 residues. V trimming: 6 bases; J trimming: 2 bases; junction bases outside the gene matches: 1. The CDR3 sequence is CASRGLAGPYNEQFF. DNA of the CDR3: TGTGCCAGTAGGGGACTAGCGGGGCCCTACAATGAGCAGTTCTTC. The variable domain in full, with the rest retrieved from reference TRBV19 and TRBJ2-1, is DGGITQSPKYLFRKEGQNVTLSCEQNLNHDAMYWYRQDPGQGLRLIYYSQIVNDFQKGDIAEGYSVSREKKESFPLTVTSAQKNPTAFYLCASRGLAGPYNEQFFGPGTRLTVL.

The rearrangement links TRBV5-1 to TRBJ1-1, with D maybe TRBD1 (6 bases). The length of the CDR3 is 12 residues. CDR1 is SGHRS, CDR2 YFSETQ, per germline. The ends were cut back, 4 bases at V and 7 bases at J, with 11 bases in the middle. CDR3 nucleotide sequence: TGCGCCAGCAGCCACTTGGACAGTGAAGCTTTCTTT. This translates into CASSHLDSEAFF.

DNA for the CDR3: TGTGCCAGCGGGGACAGGGGTGCCCAGTACTTC. This codes for CASGDRGAQYF. This chain joins TRBV6-6 and TRBJ2-5; 10 bases align to TRBD1. V shed 8 bases and J 9 bases; nucleotides not matched to a gene: 3. This CDR3 region has 11 residues. Germline V gene lookup returns CDR1 MNHNY and CDR2 SVGAGI (reference sequence).

The DNA for the CDR3 is TGTGCCAGCAGTACACTAGCGGGAGGTCCTGATACGCAGTATTTT. This sequence encodes CASSTLAGGPDTQYF. This chain joins TRBV6-1 and TRBJ2-3; 12 bases are a match to TRBD2. CDR3 length equals 15 residues. J lost 6 bases, V lost 5 bases, and 6 bases had no gene match. Germline V gene sequence: CDR1 MNHNS, CDR2 SASEGT.

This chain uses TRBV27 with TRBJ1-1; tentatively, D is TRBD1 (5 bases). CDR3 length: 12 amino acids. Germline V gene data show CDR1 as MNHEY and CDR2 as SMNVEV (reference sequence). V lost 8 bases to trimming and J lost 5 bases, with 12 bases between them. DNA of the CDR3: TGTGCCAGCGGGGCGGGGGATACTGAAGCTTTCTTT. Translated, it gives CASGAGDTEAFF.

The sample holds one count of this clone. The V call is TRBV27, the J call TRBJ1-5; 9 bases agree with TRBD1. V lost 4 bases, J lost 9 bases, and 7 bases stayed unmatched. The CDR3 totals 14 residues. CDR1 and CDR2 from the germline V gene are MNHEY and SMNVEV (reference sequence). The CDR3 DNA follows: TGTGCCAGCAGTTCGGGACAGGGAGCAGGGCCCCAGCATTTT. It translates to CASSSGQGAGPQHF.

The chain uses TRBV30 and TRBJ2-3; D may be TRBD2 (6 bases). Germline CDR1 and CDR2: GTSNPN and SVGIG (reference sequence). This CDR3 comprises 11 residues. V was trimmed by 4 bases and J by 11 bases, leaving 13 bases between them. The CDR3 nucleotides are TGTGCCTGGACCTCCGGGGGAGGGCAGTATTTT. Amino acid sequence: CAWTSGGGQYF.